The 3 T cell receptor beta chains listed next were all sequenced from one sample in a study of metastatic and nonmetastatic thyroid tumors. Thyroid surgery took place with no prior treatment in any patient. Using MiXCR, TCRdb reanalyzed the PCR reads. Of over 13,000 clones listed, 24% are singletons. Sequencing used tumor tissue. Receptors were obtained from a female donor with papillary thyroid cancer or a benign thyroid nodule (not recorded which). Some clones in this sample may be carry-over from other donors' samples.

The table lists this clone with many counts. The gene calls are TRBV10-3 and TRBJ1-1; D is unclear. Per the germline V gene, CDR1 is ENHRY and CDR2 is SYGVKD. V was pared by 6 bases and J by 1 base, with 18 bases between. CDR3 length: 16 residues. CDR3 loop: CAISEGPLSGNTEAFF. The CDR3 DNA reads as TGTGCCATCAGCGAAGGCCCGTTGTCGGGGAACACTGAAGCTTTCTTT.

The chain links TRBV20-1 to TRBJ2-7; D unresolved. The length of the CDR3 is 12 residues. Trimming shortened V by 3 bases and J by 5 bases, and 11 bases separated the two germline ends. Germline CDR1 reads DFQATT; CDR2 reads SNEGSKA (reference sequence). CDR3 loop: CSASKASDEQYF. The CDR3 nucleotides are TGCAGTGCTAGTAAAGCGTCTGACGAGCAGTACTTC.

V gene TRBV9 combines with J gene TRBJ2-7, with TRBD1 identical over 8 bases. The V gene end was trimmed by 4 bases and the J gene end by 3 bases; junction bases not matched to a gene: 12. CDR1 and CDR2 from the germline V gene are SGDLS and YYNGEE. This CDR3 comprises 16 residues. CDR3 residues: CASSPSSGTGDYEQYF. The DNA of the CDR3 is TGTGCCAGCAGCCCATCCTCCGGGACAGGCGACTACGAGCAGTACTTC.